These T cell receptor beta chains were read from a single sample in a study of naive and memory T cell subsets. MiXCR, applied by TCRdb to the UMI-ligation and nested PCR reads, yields one record per CDR3 protein. This sample yields about 780 distinct CDR3 sequences, of which 3.5% to 4.5% are seen a single time; roughly 21% belongs to the top ten. Material: skin, obtained from a tuberculin skin test site or a saline-injected site (not recorded which). The receptors originated from an adult in good health. Both conserved end residues are part of each CDR3. Only part of the rows carry a size: once, few, many, or a class if the clone is expanded.

TRBV3-1 . CASSQGGLRTEAFF
TRBV29-1 large CSVEVLRSVLEAFF
TRBV29-1 . CSVEDGRGLTGELFF
TRBV20-1 large CSARGIAGPDTETQYF
TRBV5-1 medium-sized CASSLDTYNEQFF
TRBV10-1 large CASSESLGNEQFF
TRBV11-2 medium-sized CAMRRAAMIRYGYTF
TRBV7-9 large CASSLMDQETQYF
TRBV29-1 large CSVRDMTYEQYF
TRBV4-3 medium-sized CASSQVSGSSTGELFF
TRBV11-2 medium-sized CASSLDGGRQYSSYNEQFF
TRBV20-1 medium-sized CSARVTGTGSTDTQYF
TRBV20-1 medium-sized CSARRSMGETQYF
TRBV6-9 large CASSSSSEGQYF
TRBV20-1 . CSASLVVVGAGSNQPQHF
TRBV20-1 large CSARDLASGRASLAFNEQFF
TRBV5-1 medium-sized CASSLGILAGEQFF
TRBV27 . CASSTQSGRGTDTQYF
TRBV5-6 large CASSLGGELAKNIQYF